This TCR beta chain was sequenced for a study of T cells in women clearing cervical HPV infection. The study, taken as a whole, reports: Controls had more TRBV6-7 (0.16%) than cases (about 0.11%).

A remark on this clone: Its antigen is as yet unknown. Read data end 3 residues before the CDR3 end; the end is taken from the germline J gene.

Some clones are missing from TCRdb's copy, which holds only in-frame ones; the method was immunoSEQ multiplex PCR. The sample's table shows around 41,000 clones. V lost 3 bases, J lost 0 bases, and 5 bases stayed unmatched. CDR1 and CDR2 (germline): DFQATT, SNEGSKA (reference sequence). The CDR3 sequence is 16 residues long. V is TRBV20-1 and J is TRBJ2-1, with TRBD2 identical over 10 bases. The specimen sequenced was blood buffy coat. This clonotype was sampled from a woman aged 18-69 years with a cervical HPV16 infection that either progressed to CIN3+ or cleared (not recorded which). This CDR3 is CSARASGRTSYNEQFF. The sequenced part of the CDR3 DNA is TGCAGTGCTAGGGCTAGCGGGAGAACCTCCTACAATGAG.